Shown below are 6 T cell receptor beta chains from a single sample sequenced in a study of a mutant IDH1 vaccine in newly diagnosed glioma. Here immunoSEQ multiplex PCR was the method, and the copy in TCRdb shows in-frame clones only, minus some. The repertoire includes some 120,000 clones, about four fifths of them detected once, and 5.5% sits in the top ten. Their antigen targets remain unknown. The time point was: week 11, during vaccination. In every dose of vaccine, 300 ug of mutant IDH1 20-mer peptide was given alongside topical imiquimod. The specimen was PBMCs, collected from a glioma patient whose treatment included an IDH1 peptide vaccine. The receptors here all came from a man in his forties with glioma.

In its sample, this clone was seen a few times. This rearrangement joins TRBV6-5 to TRBJ2-5; 7 positions match TRBD1. J lost 1 base, V lost 6 bases, and 8 bases had no gene match. CDR3 length equals 15 residues. Germline lookup yields CDR1 MNHEY and CDR2 SVGAGI. Here the CDR3 reads CASSRDRVGQETQYF. The DNA of the CDR3 is TGTGCCAGCAGCCGCGACAGGGTGGGCCAAGAGACCCAGTACTTC.

In this sample, this clone turned up a few times. The rearrangement joins TRBV14 to TRBJ2-5, with 8 positions matching TRBD2. Losses at the gene ends were 8 bases for V and 1 base for J; bases not matched to a gene: 3. Germline lookup yields CDR1 SGHDN and CDR2 FVKESK. CDR3 size: 13 residues. CDR3: CASARGAQETQYF. The CDR3 DNA sequence: TGTGCCAGCGCGCGGGGGGCCCAAGAGACCCAGTACTTC.

This chain's CDR3 is CASSLRIQGADTF. CDR3 coding DNA: TGTGCCAGCAGCTTGCGGATACAGGGGGCTGACACCTTC. The rearrangement links TRBV7-2 to TRBJ1-2; 9 nucleotides align to TRBD1. CDR1 SGHTA and CDR2 FQGNSA come from the germline V gene. After removal of 3 bases from V and 12 bases from J, the junction contained 8 bases not matched to a gene. The CDR3 consists of 13 residues.

The chain links TRBV4-3 to TRBJ2-3; 12 bases fit TRBD2. The V segment lost 4 bases and the J segment 6 bases; nucleotides outside the gene matches: 11. CDR3 length: 17 residues. The germline gives CDR1 LGHNA, CDR2 YSLEER. The CDR3 is CASSPRGSSGGADTQYF. CDR3 DNA sequence: TGCGCCAGCAGCCCCAGGGGTTCTAGCGGGGGGGCGGATACGCAGTATTTT.

The J gene is TRBJ2-7, the V gene TRBV27; D gene ambiguous. The CDR3 runs 9 residues. Germline V gene sequence: CDR1 MNHEY, CDR2 SMNVEV (reference sequence). Between the trimmed V and J ends, which lost 8 bases and 3 bases, there was a span of 2 bases. Written as DNA, the CDR3 is TGTGCCAGCGGCTACGAGCAGTACTTC. As protein: CASGYEQYF.

V gene TRBV28 combines with J gene TRBJ2-7; possible D gene TRBD2, 5 bases. CDR1 is MDHEN and CDR2 is SYDVKM in the germline V gene. V lost 6 bases and J lost 2, with 14 bases in between. The CDR3 contains 14 residues. Here the CDR3 reads CASSATGIPYEQYF. DNA for the CDR3: TGTGCCAGCAGCGCAACCGGGATCCCCTACGAGCAGTACTTC.